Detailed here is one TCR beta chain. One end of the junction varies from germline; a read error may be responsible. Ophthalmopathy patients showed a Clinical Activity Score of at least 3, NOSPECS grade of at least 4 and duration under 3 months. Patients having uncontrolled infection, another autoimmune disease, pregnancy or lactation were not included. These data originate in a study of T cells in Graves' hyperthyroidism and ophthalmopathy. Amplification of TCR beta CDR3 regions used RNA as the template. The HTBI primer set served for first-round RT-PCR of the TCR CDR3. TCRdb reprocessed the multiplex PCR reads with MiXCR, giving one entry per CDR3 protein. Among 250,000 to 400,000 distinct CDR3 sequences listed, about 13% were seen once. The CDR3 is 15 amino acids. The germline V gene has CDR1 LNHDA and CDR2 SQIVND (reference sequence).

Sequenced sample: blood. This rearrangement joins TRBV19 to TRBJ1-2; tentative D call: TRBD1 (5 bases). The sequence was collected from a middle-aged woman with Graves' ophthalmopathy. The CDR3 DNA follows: TGTGCCAGTAGTCTCCAGTGGGGACCTAACTATGGCTACGCCTTC. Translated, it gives CASSLQWGPNYGYAF.